The T cell receptor (beta chain) described here comes from a study of breast tumors, draining lymph nodes, adjacent tissues. Samples came from axillary lymph nodes draining the breast cancer. CDR1 is SGHVS and CDR2 is FQNEAQ in the germline V gene. The CDR3 extends over 17 amino acids. The germline V and J ends were trimmed by 2 bases and 6 bases, with 20 bases remaining between them. TCRdb independently ran MiXCR on the multiplex PCR reads; one entry per CDR3 protein. There are nearly 200,000 distinct CDR3 sequences in the sample; around 29% occur only once, and more than 4% lies in the top ten. Study-wide findings and caveats: Findings are consistent with lymph node origin and intratumoral expansion of most tumor T cells.

Worth noting for this clonotype: Its cognate antigen is unknown.

The V gene is TRBV7-8, the J gene TRBJ1-3; TRBD1 might be the D (6 bases). This TCR came from a female donor with breast cancer. Some clones in this sample may be carry-over from other donors' samples. The sequencing sample was made of axillary lymph node tissue. DNA of the CDR3: TGTGCCAGCAGCTTACCTAAGAGGGGGGGCAGGGAAAACACCATATATTTT. Residues: CASSLPKRGGRENTIYF.